Listed below are T cell receptor beta chains from one sample, sequenced in a study of technical replicates of blood from a handful of donors. Only in-frame clones appear in the TCRdb table, and some are missing; sequencing was by immunoSEQ multiplex PCR. Among 95,000 to 100,000 clones listed, roughly 95% were seen once. The sequenced sample consisted of T cells isolated from PBMCs. All receptors derive from a human donor in good health. CDR3s include the opening cysteine and the closing phenylalanine or tryptophan. Each record gives: D gene, V gene, clone size, J gene, CDR3 DNA, CDR3 protein. D genes are given only for firm matches. Clone size is given for some rows only: seen once, a few or many times, or a class if the clone is expanded.

d_gene: -; v_gene: TRBV6-6; abundance: -; j_gene: TRBJ2-5; CDR3nt: TGTGCCAGCAGTTACCAGCGGGTCCAAGAGACCCAGTACTTC; CDR3aa: CASSYQRVQETQYF
d_gene: TRBD2; v_gene: TRBV18; abundance: -; j_gene: TRBJ2-3; CDR3nt: TGTGGTTCCAGCGGGAACCCCACAGATACGCAGTATTTT; CDR3aa: CGSSGNPTDTQYF
d_gene: TRBD1; v_gene: TRBV5-1; abundance: -; j_gene: TRBJ2-1; CDR3nt: TGCGCCAGCAGCACGGGACAGGGTCCCAATGAGCAGTTCTTC; CDR3aa: CASSTGQGPNEQFF
d_gene: TRBD1; v_gene: TRBV5-6; abundance: -; j_gene: TRBJ1-1; CDR3nt: TGTGCCAGCAGCTTGGGGGGCAGGGGGAGAGCTTTCTTT; CDR3aa: CASSLGGRGRAFF
d_gene: TRBD1; v_gene: TRBV19; abundance: -; j_gene: TRBJ1-1; CDR3nt: TGTGCCAGTAGTCTCCCGGGACAGGGCAATGAAGCTTTCTTT; CDR3aa: CASSLPGQGNEAFF
d_gene: TRBD2; v_gene: TRBV5-1; abundance: -; j_gene: TRBJ2-7; CDR3nt: TGCGCCAGCAGCCCTAGCGGGGTCTACGAGCAGTACTTC; CDR3aa: CASSPSGVYEQYF
d_gene: TRBD1; v_gene: TRBV2; abundance: -; j_gene: TRBJ1-5; CDR3nt: TGTGCCAGTGGGGACAGGGGCTTTTTTCAGCCCCAGCATTTT; CDR3aa: CASGDRGFFQPQHF
d_gene: -; v_gene: TRBV15; abundance: -; j_gene: TRBJ2-7; CDR3nt: TGTGCCACCAGCAGAGGGGGGCTGGACTACGAGCAGTACTTC; CDR3aa: CATSRGGLDYEQYF
d_gene: TRBD1; v_gene: TRBV6-6; abundance: -; j_gene: TRBJ2-7; CDR3nt: TGTGCCAGCAGTTACGACAGGGTAACCTACGAGCAGTACTTC; CDR3aa: CASSYDRVTYEQYF
d_gene: -; v_gene: TRBV29-1; abundance: few; j_gene: TRBJ2-7; CDR3nt: TGCAGCGTTGAAGGGGGAGCGGTGAGCTCCTACGAGCAGTACTTC; CDR3aa: CSVEGGAVSSYEQYF
d_gene: -; v_gene: TRBV6-6; abundance: -; j_gene: TRBJ2-3; CDR3nt: TGTGCCAGCAGTCCTCCTACGGGGTACACAGATACGCAGTATTTT; CDR3aa: CASSPPTGYTDTQYF
d_gene: TRBD1; v_gene: TRBV7-7; abundance: -; j_gene: TRBJ1-4; CDR3nt: TGTGCCAGCAGCTTATCAGGACCGACCCCAGGGGGGAATGAAAAACTGTTTTTT; CDR3aa: CASSLSGPTPGGNEKLFF
d_gene: -; v_gene: TRBV14; abundance: once; j_gene: TRBJ2-2; CDR3nt: TGTGCCAGCAGCCAAGTGTATAGCGGATCCACCGGGGAGCTGTTTTTT; CDR3aa: CASSQVYSGSTGELFF
d_gene: TRBD2; v_gene: TRBV19; abundance: -; j_gene: TRBJ2-5; CDR3nt: TGTGCCAGTAGTGCAGGACTAGTTGTGGTCGAGACCCAGTACTTC; CDR3aa: CASSAGLVVVETQYF
d_gene: TRBD2; v_gene: TRBV7-6; abundance: -; j_gene: TRBJ2-2; CDR3nt: TGTGCCAGCAGCTCGGGGGGGGAAGACACCGGGGAGCTGTTTTTT; CDR3aa: CASSSGGEDTGELFF
d_gene: TRBD1; v_gene: TRBV7-9; abundance: -; j_gene: TRBJ1-1; CDR3nt: TGTGCCAGCAGCGTAGAGGGACAGCCGAACACTGAAGCTTTCTTT; CDR3aa: CASSVEGQPNTEAFF
d_gene: TRBD1; v_gene: TRBV6-5; abundance: -; j_gene: TRBJ1-1; CDR3nt: TGTGCCAGCAGTTACAGGGACAGGGATGAAGCTTTCTTT; CDR3aa: CASSYRDRDEAFF
d_gene: TRBD1; v_gene: TRBV6-1; abundance: -; j_gene: TRBJ1-1; CDR3nt: TGTGCCAGCAAATTGGGACAGGGTGTTGAAGCTTTCTTT; CDR3aa: CASKLGQGVEAFF
d_gene: -; v_gene: TRBV2; abundance: few; j_gene: TRBJ1-5; CDR3nt: TGTGCCAGCAGGATCCGGGACAACCCCAATCAGCCCCAGCATTTT; CDR3aa: CASRIRDNPNQPQHF
d_gene: TRBD2; v_gene: TRBV27; abundance: -; j_gene: TRBJ2-5; CDR3nt: TGTGCCAGCAGTCCCTGGGTAGCGGGAGAGTTTGAGACCCAGTACTTC; CDR3aa: CASSPWVAGEFETQYF
d_gene: -; v_gene: TRBV21-1; abundance: -; j_gene: TRBJ1-2; CDR3nt: TGTGCCAGCAGCTGGACAGGCCAAGGCTACACCTTC; CDR3aa: CASSWTGQGYTF
d_gene: TRBD2; v_gene: TRBV7-7; abundance: -; j_gene: TRBJ2-1; CDR3nt: TGTGCTAGCAGTTTTACTAGCGGGGTTTACAATGAGCAGTTCTTC; CDR3aa: CASSFTSGVYNEQFF
d_gene: TRBD2; v_gene: TRBV6-4; abundance: -; j_gene: TRBJ2-1; CDR3nt: TGTGCCAGCAGAACCGAGCGGGGGGGCCTAAGGAAGGGCTACAATGAGCAGTTCTTC; CDR3aa: CASRTERGGLRKGYNEQFF